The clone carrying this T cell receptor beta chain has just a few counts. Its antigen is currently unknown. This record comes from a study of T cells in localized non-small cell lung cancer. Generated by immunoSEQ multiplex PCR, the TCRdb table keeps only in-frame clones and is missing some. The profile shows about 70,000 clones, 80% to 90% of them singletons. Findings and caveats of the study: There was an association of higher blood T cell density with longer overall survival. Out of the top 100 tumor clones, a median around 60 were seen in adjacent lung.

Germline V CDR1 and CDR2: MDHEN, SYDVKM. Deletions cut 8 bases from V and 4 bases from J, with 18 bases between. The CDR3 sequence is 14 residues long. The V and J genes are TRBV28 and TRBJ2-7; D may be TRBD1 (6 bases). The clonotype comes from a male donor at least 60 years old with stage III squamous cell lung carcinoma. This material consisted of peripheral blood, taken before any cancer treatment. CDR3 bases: TGTGCCAGCCTATCAGCAGGGGACGTTTACGAGCAGTACGTC. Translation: CASLSAGDVYEQYV.